These 30 T cell receptor beta chains came from one sample sequenced in a study of breast tumors, draining lymph nodes, adjacent tissues. TCRdb independently ran MiXCR on the multiplex PCR reads; one entry per CDR3 protein. This table has 47,000 or so distinct CDR3 sequences, about 23% appearing once. The sequenced sample was breast tumor tissue. The source is a female donor with breast cancer. Some clones in this sample may be carry-over from other donors' samples.

Sample share makes this clonotype large (0.1 to 1%). The rearrangement joins TRBV2 to TRBJ1-4, with 7 positions matching TRBD1. V was pared by 6 bases and J by 6 bases, with 7 bases of the junction left unmatched. Looked up from germline, CDR1 is SNHLY and CDR2 is FYNNEI. This CDR3 region has 14 residues. In DNA form, the CDR3 reads TGTGCCAGCAGGGACACCGGGACAGATGAAAAACTGTTTTTT. Encoded protein: CASRDTGTDEKLFF.

In this sample, this clonotype turned up many times. This chain links TRBV25-1 with TRBJ2-1; TRBD2 matches at 14 bases. Germline lookup yields CDR1 MGHDK and CDR2 SYGVNS. V shed 6 bases and J 8 bases; nucleotides not matched to a gene: 3. The CDR3 loop spans 14 amino acids. The CDR3 reads CASRPGLAGDEQFF. In DNA, the CDR3 is TGTGCCAGCAGGCCGGGACTAGCGGGAGATGAGCAGTTCTTC.

This clonotype was counted many times. The genes are TRBV3-1 and TRBJ2-1, with a possible D match to TRBD2 (5 bases). V lost 4 bases and J 6 bases, leaving 13 bases between the germline ends. This CDR3 is built from 14 residues. The V gene's germline CDR1 is LGHDT and CDR2 YNNKEL (reference sequence). As DNA, the CDR3 is TGTGCCAGCAGCCTCCGGACTGGCTTCAATGAGCAGTTCTTC. Translating it yields CASSLRTGFNEQFF.

This chain connects TRBV4-1 to TRBJ2-1; 12 bases line up with TRBD2. Germline CDR1 MGHRA, CDR2 YSYEKL. This CDR3 region has 17 residues. The V gene end was trimmed by 0 bases and the J gene end by 5 bases; junction bases not matched to a gene: 5. CDR3 sequence: CASSQDLRLAGDNEQFF. The CDR3 nucleotides are TGCGCCAGCAGCCAAGATCTGCGACTAGCGGGGGACAATGAGCAGTTCTTC.

This clonotype showed up many times. The chain links TRBV9 to TRBJ2-1; TRBD2 matches 10 bases. Unmatched junction bases numbered 5, after V lost 0 bases and J lost 5 bases. The CDR3 loop spans 16 amino acids. Germline V gene sequence: CDR1 SGDLS, CDR2 YYNGEE. The CDR3 bases are TGTGCCAGCAGCGTAGAAGGGACTAGCGTAGACAATGAGCAGTTCTTC. It yields the protein CASSVEGTSVDNEQFF.

This clonotype was seen many times. V usage is TRBV30 and J usage is TRBJ2-7; D perhaps matches TRBD1 (5 bases). The CDR3 contains 13 residues. Germline assignment: CDR1 GTSNPN and CDR2 SVGIG (reference sequence). Trimming stripped 7 bases from V and 2 bases from J, with 15 bases between. CDR3 DNA: TGTGCCTCCCATGGGGCAGCCGCCTACGAGCAGTACTTC. As protein: CASHGAAAYEQYF.

This clonotype was found many times. V gene TRBV15 combines with J gene TRBJ2-5, with D maybe TRBD1 (6 bases). CDR1 and CDR2 from the germline V gene are LNHNV and YYDKDF (reference sequence). This CDR3 comprises 18 residues. V was trimmed by 1 base and J by 0 bases, leaving 18 bases between them. The CDR3 protein is CATSRARGGGTNQETQYF. CDR3 nucleotides: TGTGCCACCAGCAGAGCCCGAGGGGGTGGGACAAACCAAGAGACCCAGTACTTC.

This clonotype was counted at least ten times. This chain connects TRBV5-1 to TRBJ1-2; 10 bases match TRBD1. The CDR3 runs 14 residues. Germline loops: CDR1 SGHRS, CDR2 YFSETQ. V lost 0 bases and J lost 7; bases outside the gene matches: 3. The CDR3: CASSLGQGAVGYTF. As DNA, the CDR3 is TGCGCCAGCAGCTTGGGACAGGGGGCGGTTGGCTACACCTTC.

This clonotype was seen a handful of times. With a much larger clone just one base away, this may be a read error. V and J are TRBV12-3 or TRBV12-4 and TRBJ2-7; perhaps TRBD1 as D (6 bases). V shed 5 bases and J shed 2 bases, with 16 bases lying between them. This CDR3 comprises 15 residues. CDR3 amino acids: CASSPPDRMAYEQYF. The CDR3 DNA follows: TGTGCCAGCAGTCCCCCGGACAGAATGGCCTACGAGCAGTACTTC.

As regards this clonotype: A much larger clone lies one base from this, so it may be a read error. This chain connects TRBV12-3 or TRBV12-4 to TRBJ2-2; 7 positions agree with TRBD2. J lost 4 bases, V lost 3 bases, and 5 bases had no gene match. This CDR3 spans 15 amino acids. For the CDR3, the DNA is TGTGCCAGCAGTTTGGTGGGAGGGAGCACCGGGGAGCTGTTTTTT. Its translation is CASSLVGGSTGELFF.

The V call is TRBV20-1, the J call TRBJ2-1; D call uncertain. The CDR3 has 18 residues. Per the germline V gene, CDR1 is DFQATT and CDR2 is SNEGSKA (reference sequence). Trimming left V 0 bases short and J 0 bases short, with 18 bases between. The CDR3 is CSARDLRTATSSYNEQFF. Written as DNA, the CDR3 is TGCAGTGCTAGAGACCTACGGACGGCAACCAGCTCCTACAATGAGCAGTTCTTC.

This clonotype occurred many times. The V call is TRBV13, the J call TRBJ1-2; the match to TRBD1 covers 8 bases. J gave up 8 bases and V 4 bases, and 6 bases lay outside the gene matches. CDR3 size: 13 residues. In germline, CDR1 is PRHDT, CDR2 FYEKMQ (reference sequence). Written as DNA, the CDR3 is TGTGCCAGCAGCTCTCGGACAGGGTACGGCTACACCTTC. Residues: CASSSRTGYGYTF.

This clonotype was observed many times. The rearrangement links TRBV20-1 to TRBJ2-3; D not resolved. The germline gives CDR1 DFQATT, CDR2 SNEGSKA (reference sequence). V shed 3 bases and J shed 6 bases, with 7 bases lying between them. The CDR3 runs 11 residues. Here the CDR3 reads CSARSFDTQYF. The CDR3, as DNA: TGCAGTGCTAGGAGTTTTGATACGCAGTATTTT.

This clonotype has a count of ten or more. The chain recombines TRBV15 with TRBJ2-5; maybe TRBD1 (5 bases). CDR1 is LNHNV, CDR2 YYDKDF, per germline (reference sequence). V was shortened by 3 bases and J by 5 bases, with 16 bases between the two germline ends. The CDR3 has 15 amino acids. The CDR3 nucleotides are TGTGCCACCAGCAGGATTAACATGGGGCGGGAGACCCAGTACTTC. It encodes CATSRINMGRETQYF.

This clonotype was seen at least ten times. The gene calls are TRBV9 and TRBJ2-1, with 11 bases that match TRBD2. After removal of 2 bases from V and 7 bases from J, the junction contained 5 bases not matched to a gene. The CDR3 is made up of 15 amino acids. CDR1 SGDLS and CDR2 YYNGEE come from the germline V gene. Here the CDR3 DNA reads TGTGCCAGCAGCGTTAGCGGGGGGGCTTTGAATGAGCAGTTCTTC. Protein sequence: CASSVSGGALNEQFF. Full variable domain (missing parts from reference TRBV9 and TRBJ2-1): DSGVTQTPKHLITATGQRVTLRCSPRSGDLSVYWYQQSLDQGLQFLIQYYNGEERAKGNILERFSAQQFPDLHSELNLSSLELGDSALYFCASSVSGGALNEQFFGPGTRLTVL.

This clonotype was detected many times. The V gene is TRBV10-1, the J gene TRBJ1-6, with TRBD1 identical over 10 bases. Germline assignment: CDR1 WNHNN and CDR2 SYGVQD (reference sequence). Germline trimming cut 10 bases from V and 9 bases from J; bases unmatched to any gene: 6. The CDR3 is 13 amino acids. CDR3 protein: CATNRDRGSPLHF. CDR3 sequence (DNA): TGCGCCACTAACCGGGACAGGGGTTCACCCCTCCACTTT.

This clonotype was counted ten times or more. V usage is TRBV11-2 and J usage is TRBJ2-5; D perhaps matches TRBD2 (6 bases). CDR1 SGHAT and CDR2 FQNNGV come from the germline V gene. Deletions cut 9 bases from V and 4 bases from J, with 18 bases between. The CDR3 spans 14 residues. In DNA form, the CDR3 reads TGTGCCAGTAGCGGAGGCTGGAGGGGAGAGACCCAGTACTTC. As protein: CASSGGWRGETQYF.

The J gene is TRBJ1-5, the V gene TRBV2; D is perhaps TRBD1 (5 bases). This CDR3 contains 12 residues. V lost 4 bases to trimming and J lost 7 bases, with 8 bases between them. Looked up from germline, CDR1 is SNHLY and CDR2 is FYNNEI. This chain's CDR3 is CASSAEGQPQHF. The CDR3 DNA is TGTGCCAGCAGTGCCGAGGGGCAGCCCCAGCATTTT.

This clonotype was recorded at least ten times. This chain links TRBV7-3 with TRBJ1-5; D not resolved. This CDR3 has 13 residues. CDR1 is SGHTA, CDR2 FQGTGA, per germline. V lost 4 bases, J lost 3 bases, and 7 bases lay in between. In DNA, the CDR3 is TGTGCCAGCAGCTCCGATTTCAATCAGCCCCAGCATTTT. Its translation is CASSSDFNQPQHF.

This clonotype was counted ten times or more. This chain uses TRBV2 with TRBJ1-5; possible D gene TRBD1, 6 bases. Germline CDR1 is SNHLY and CDR2 is FYNNEI. With 3 bases removed from V and 1 base from J, the gap between germline ends came to 7 bases. The CDR3 is 14 residues long. In nucleotides, the CDR3 is TGTGCCAGCAGTGAGGACAGCAGCAATCAGCCCCAGCATTTT. This gives the protein CASSEDSSNQPQHF.

This chain links TRBV2 with TRBJ1-1, with a weak D call TRBD1 (6 bases). CDR3 length: 15 amino acids. V was cut by 6 bases and J by 6 bases, with 20 bases left in between. CDR1 is SNHLY, CDR2 FYNNEI, per germline. CDR3 coding DNA: TGTGCCAGCAGCCGTTCGGGGGGGGCGTTCTCTGAAGCTTTCTTT. Amino acid sequence: CASSRSGGAFSEAFF.

This clonotype was seen repeatedly, ten times or more. J is TRBJ2-1 and V is TRBV6-5; no clear D gene. Trimming took 2 bases from V and 8 from J, leaving 4 bases between them. Germline V gene data show CDR1 as MNHEY and CDR2 as SVGAGI. This CDR3 is built from 11 residues. The CDR3 sequence is CASSYGDEQFF. CDR3 nucleotide sequence: TGTGCCAGCAGTTACGGGGATGAGCAGTTCTTC.

This clonotype came up many times. The V and J genes are TRBV6-1 and TRBJ1-5; possible D gene TRBD1, 6 bases. The CDR3 is made up of 16 amino acids. The V end was cut by 7 bases, the J end by 3 bases, with 19 bases between. Germline lookup yields CDR1 MNHNS and CDR2 SASEGT. CDR3 loop: CASTPGSGQNNQPQHF. The CDR3 DNA sequence: TGTGCCAGCACCCCGGGTAGTGGACAGAACAATCAGCCCCAGCATTTT.

This clonotype has a count of ten or more. The V call is TRBV6-6, the J call TRBJ2-3; D is possibly TRBD1 or TRBD2 (5 bases each). V was cut by 6 bases and J by 1 base, with 11 bases left in between. This CDR3 comprises 14 residues. In germline, CDR1 is MNHNY, CDR2 SVGAGI (reference sequence). CDR3 DNA: TGTGCCAGCAGCCCGGGACCACGCACAGATACGCAGTATTTT. It encodes CASSPGPRTDTQYF.

The rearrangement links TRBV5-8 to TRBJ2-2; 10 bases map to TRBD2. This CDR3 is 16 amino acids long. CDR1 is SGHTS and CDR2 is YDEGEE in the germline V gene. V lost 4 bases and J lost 4; bases outside the gene matches: 7. Here the CDR3 reads CASSTPGLASTGELFF. CDR3 in DNA: TGTGCCAGCAGCACCCCGGGACTAGCGAGCACCGGGGAGCTGTTTTTT.

This clonotype was seen ten or more times. An end of the junction does not agree with germline; a read error may underlie this. This chain joins TRBV5-1 and TRBJ2-5, with D perhaps being TRBD1 or TRBD2 (5 bases each). The CDR3 has 14 amino acids. CDR1 and CDR2 (germline): SGHRS, YFSETQ. The CDR3 nucleotides read TGCGCCAGCAGCGCCGGGTCCCAAGGGGAGACCCAGTACTTT. Its translation is CASSAGSQGETQYF. Full variable domain (remainder filled in from reference TRBV5-1 and TRBJ2-5): KAGVTQTPRYLIKTRGQQVTLSCSPISGHRSVSWYQQTPGQGLQFLFEYFSETQRNKGNFPGRFSGRQFSNSRSEMNVSTLELGDSALYLCASSAGSQGETQYFGPGTRLLVL.

This clonotype was counted between two and nine times. The chain uses TRBV6-5 and TRBJ2-2; D unresolved. The CDR3 sequence is 15 residues long. V was trimmed by 0 bases and J by 5 bases, leaving 10 bases between them. The germline V gene encodes CDR1 MNHEY and CDR2 SVGAGI. The CDR3: CASSYSGRSTGELFF. The CDR3 DNA sequence: TGTGCCAGCAGTTACTCGGGTAGGAGTACCGGGGAGCTGTTTTTT.

This clonotype was counted ten times or more. The V gene is TRBV6-1, the J gene TRBJ2-2; D gene uncertain. The CDR3 loop spans 12 amino acids. Trimming took 6 bases from V and 9 from J, leaving 11 bases between them. Germline loops: CDR1 MNHNS, CDR2 SASEGT. CDR3 sequence reads: CASSDSFWELFF. In DNA form, the CDR3 reads TGTGCCAGCAGCGATTCTTTTTGGGAGCTGTTTTTT.

A word on this clonotype: A much bigger clone sits one base away, suggesting this may be a read error. This sequence joins TRBV28 and TRBJ1-5; D is unresolved. Germline CDR1 reads MDHEN; CDR2 reads SYDVKM. Trimming stripped 7 bases from V and 0 bases from J, with 13 bases between. The CDR3 is made up of 15 amino acids. In DNA, the CDR3 is TGTGCCAGCATTCCAGCAATGGCTAGCAATCAGCCCCAGCATTTT. Amino acids: CASIPAMASNQPQHF. Based on the CDR3 plus reference TRBV28 and TRBJ1-5, the full variable domain is DVKVTQSSRYLVKRTGEKVFLECVQDMDHENMFWYRQDPGLGLRLIYFSYDVKMKEKGDIPEGYSVSREKKERFSLILESASTNQTSMYLCASIPAMASNQPQHFGDGTRLSIL.

This clonotype has a count of ten or more. The gene calls are TRBV5-5 and TRBJ1-2, with D unclear. From germline, CDR1 is SGHKS and CDR2 YYEKEE (reference sequence). Trimming left V 2 bases short and J 3 bases short, with 8 bases between. The CDR3 covers 13 residues. The CDR3 region is CASSFGSHYGYTF. The DNA for the CDR3 is TGTGCCAGCAGCTTTGGGAGCCACTATGGCTACACCTTC.